Listed here are 12 T cell receptor beta chains from one sample, sequenced in a study of T cells in Graves' hyperthyroidism and ophthalmopathy. Authors of the study amplified TCR beta CDR3 regions from RNA transcripts. Initially, a first-round RT-PCR of the TCR CDR3 employed the HTBI primer set. MiXCR, run by TCRdb on the multiplex PCR reads, gives a single entry per CDR3 protein. The table shows around 600,000 distinct CDR3 sequences, with 14% occurring only once. The sample comprised blood. These receptors were obtained from a woman aged 45-65 years with Graves' ophthalmopathy.

This clonotype was seen ten or more times. This chain connects TRBV12-3 or TRBV12-4 to TRBJ2-2, with 11 positions matching TRBD2. The V and J ends lost 5 bases and 6 bases, in that order; junction bases with no gene match: 2. This CDR3 is 14 amino acids long. CDR3 sequence (DNA): TGTGCCAGCAGTAGACTAGCGGGATCCGGGGAGCTGTTTTTT. This encodes CASSRLAGSGELFF.

Many counts were recorded for this clonotype. The chain joins TRBV20-1 to TRBJ1-4, with 8 bases matching TRBD1. The ends lost 5 bases at V and 8 bases at J; junction bases unmatched: 7. In germline, CDR1 is DFQATT, CDR2 SNEGSKA (reference sequence). The CDR3 spans 13 residues. CDR3 sequence: CSADRGRGEKLFF. CDR3 nucleotides: TGCAGTGCTGACAGGGGACGTGGCGAAAAACTGTTTTTT.

The table lists this clonotype with a few counts. The rearrangement uses TRBV10-2 and TRBJ1-3; D not resolved. Per germline, CDR1 WSHSY and CDR2 SAAADI. The CDR3 sequence is 13 residues long. V lost 4 bases and J lost 4, with 8 bases in between. The CDR3 reads CASSGSRGNTIYF. The CDR3 DNA reads TGCGCCAGCAGTGGGTCTAGAGGAAACACCATATATTTT.

This clonotype was seen repeatedly, ten times or more. The CDR3 is CSATITSGADTQYF. CDR3 sequence (DNA): TGCAGTGCTACGATTACTAGCGGGGCAGATACGCAGTATTTT. The chain couples TRBV20-1 to TRBJ2-3; 10 positions agree with TRBD2. V was clipped by 4 bases and J by 4 bases; unmatched bases: 5. CDR3 size: 14 residues. Germline assignment: CDR1 DFQATT and CDR2 SNEGSKA (reference sequence).

Ten or more counts support this clonotype. The chain combines TRBV11-2 with TRBJ2-5; TRBD2 might be the D (7 bases). The V gene's germline CDR1 is SGHAT and CDR2 FQNNGV. The CDR3 has 18 residues. The ends were cut back, 3 bases at V and 0 bases at J, with 20 bases in the middle. CDR3 residues: CASSFGGRIDPYQETQYF. The CDR3 nucleotides are TGTGCCAGCAGCTTCGGGGGGCGTATCGACCCGTACCAAGAGACCCAGTACTTC.

This clonotype appeared many times. The chain carries TRBV7-3 and TRBJ2-1; 8 positions agree with TRBD2. The CDR3 extends over 16 amino acids. Germline V CDR1 and CDR2: SGHTA, FQGTGA. Trimming took 4 bases from V and 5 from J; bases not matched to a gene: 10. The CDR3 DNA is TGTGCCAGCAGCTCCCCGCGGGGACTAGGAAACAATGAGCAGTTCTTC. It codes for CASSSPRGLGNNEQFF.

CDR3: CASSPRTSGGYNEQFF. Here the CDR3 DNA reads TGTGCCAGCAGCCCGAGGACTAGCGGGGGGTACAATGAGCAGTTCTTC. The chain recombines TRBV5-8 with TRBJ2-1, with 14 positions matching TRBD2. The CDR3 is 16 amino acids. V lost 4 bases, J lost 4 bases, and 4 bases stayed unmatched. Germline V gene sequence: CDR1 SGHTS, CDR2 YDEGEE.

This clonotype was seen many times. The CDR3 loop is CASSLYGGSYNEQFF. In nucleotides, the CDR3 is TGTGCCAGCAGTTTATATGGGGGATCCTACAATGAGCAGTTCTTC. The V call is TRBV27, the J call TRBJ2-1; D may correspond to TRBD1 or TRBD2 (5 bases each). The CDR3 extends over 15 amino acids. The germline CDR1 and CDR2 sequences are MNHEY and SMNVEV (reference sequence). Between the trimmed V and J ends, which lost 1 base and 1 base, there was a span of 8 bases.

This clonotype has a count of ten or more. The genes are TRBV20-1 and TRBJ2-7; the match to TRBD2 covers 8 bases. This CDR3 contains 14 residues. Germline loops: CDR1 DFQATT, CDR2 SNEGSKA (reference sequence). V lost 7 bases to trimming and J lost 0 bases; unmatched junction nucleotides: 8. CDR3 amino acids: CSVRTSPDSYEQYF. In DNA, the CDR3 is TGCAGTGTTCGGACTAGCCCTGACTCCTACGAGCAGTACTTC.

This clonotype has more than one count but fewer than ten. The chain is built from TRBV27 and TRBJ2-2, with D hard to call. The CDR3 is 14 amino acids. Germline V gene lookup returns CDR1 MNHEY and CDR2 SMNVEV (reference sequence). Trimming left V 4 bases short and J 3 bases short, with 9 bases between. The CDR3 bases are TGTGCCAGCAGTTATAGACGACACACCGGGGAGCTGTTTTTT. Translation: CASSYRRHTGELFF.

Note on this clonotype: This may stem from a read error, because a much larger clone lies one nucleotide away. The genes are TRBV12-3 or TRBV12-4 and TRBJ2-1; TRBD2 aligns across 7 bases. V shed 5 bases and J 10 bases; nucleotides not matched to a gene: 11. The CDR3 has 14 amino acids. The CDR3 reads CASSPDGLVYEQFF. The CDR3 nucleotides are TGTGCCAGCAGTCCGGACGGACTAGTCTACGAGCAGTTCTTC.

This sequence joins TRBV5-1 and TRBJ2-5, with TRBD2 matching over 8 bases. The V gene end was trimmed by 5 bases and the J gene end by 3 bases; junction bases not matched to a gene: 9. This CDR3 contains 15 residues. From germline, CDR1 is SGHRS and CDR2 YFSETQ. The CDR3 protein is CASRRTGTREETQYF. CDR3 sequence (DNA): TGCGCCAGCAGGAGGACCGGGACTAGAGAAGAGACCCAGTACTTC.